The TCR beta chain described here comes from a study of T cells after yellow fever vaccination. This clonotype was detected ten times or more. TCR cDNA was made by 5'RACE template switching, adding a universal primer site and UMIs. TCRdb independently ran MiXCR on the 5' RACE reads; one entry per CDR3 protein. The top ten hold 3.2% of the sample, which has 200,000 to 250,000 distinct CDR3 sequences, more than 3% seen once. The clonotype comes from a young man who received the YFV17D yellow fever vaccine. The sample in question was CD4+ T cells sorted from PBMCs, obtained 10 days after the yellow fever booster vaccination.

The CDR3 nucleotides read TGTGCCAGCAGTTTCGGACGGTCTAACTATGGCTACACCTTC. Amino acids: CASSFGRSNYGYTF. This rearrangement joins TRBV12-3 or TRBV12-4 to TRBJ1-2, with D hard to call. V was pared by 3 bases and J by 0 bases, with 8 bases between. This CDR3 is 14 amino acids long.